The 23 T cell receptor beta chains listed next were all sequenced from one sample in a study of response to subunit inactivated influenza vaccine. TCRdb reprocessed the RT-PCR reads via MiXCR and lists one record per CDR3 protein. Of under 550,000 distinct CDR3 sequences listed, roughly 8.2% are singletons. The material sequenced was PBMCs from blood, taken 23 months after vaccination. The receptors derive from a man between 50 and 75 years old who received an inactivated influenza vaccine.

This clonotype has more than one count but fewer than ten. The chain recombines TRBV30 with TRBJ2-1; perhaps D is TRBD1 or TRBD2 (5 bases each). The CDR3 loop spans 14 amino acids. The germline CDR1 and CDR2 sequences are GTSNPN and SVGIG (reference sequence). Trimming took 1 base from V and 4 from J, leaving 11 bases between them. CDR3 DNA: TGTGCCTGGAGTGAACCGGGACGGTACAATGAGCAGTTCTTC. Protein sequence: CAWSEPGRYNEQFF.

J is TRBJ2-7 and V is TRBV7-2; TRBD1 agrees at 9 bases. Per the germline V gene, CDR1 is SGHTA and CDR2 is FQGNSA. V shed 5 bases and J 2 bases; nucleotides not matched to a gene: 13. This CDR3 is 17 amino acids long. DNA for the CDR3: TGTGCCAGCAGCCCAATCCAACCGGGACAGGGAGCCTACGAGCAGTACTTC. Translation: CASSPIQPGQGAYEQYF.

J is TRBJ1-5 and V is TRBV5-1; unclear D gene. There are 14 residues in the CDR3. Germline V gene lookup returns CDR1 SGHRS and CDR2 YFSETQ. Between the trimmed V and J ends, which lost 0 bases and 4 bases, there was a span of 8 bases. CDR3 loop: CASSLGQENQPQHF. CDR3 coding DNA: TGCGCCAGCAGCTTGGGGCAGGAGAATCAGCCCCAGCATTTT.

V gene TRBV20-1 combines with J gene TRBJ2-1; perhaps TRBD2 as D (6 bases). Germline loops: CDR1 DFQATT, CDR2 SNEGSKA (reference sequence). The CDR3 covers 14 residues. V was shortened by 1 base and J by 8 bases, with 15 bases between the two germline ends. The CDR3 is CSARAGTAGDEQFF. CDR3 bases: TGCAGTGCTAGAGCCGGGACTGCGGGCGATGAGCAGTTCTTC.

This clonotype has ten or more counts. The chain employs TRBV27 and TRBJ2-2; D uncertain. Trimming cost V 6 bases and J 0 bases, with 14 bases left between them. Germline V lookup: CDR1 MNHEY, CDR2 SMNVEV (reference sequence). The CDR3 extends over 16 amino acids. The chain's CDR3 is CASSTGRPTNTGELFF. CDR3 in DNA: TGTGCCAGCAGCACTGGCCGACCCACGAACACCGGGGAGCTGTTTTTT.

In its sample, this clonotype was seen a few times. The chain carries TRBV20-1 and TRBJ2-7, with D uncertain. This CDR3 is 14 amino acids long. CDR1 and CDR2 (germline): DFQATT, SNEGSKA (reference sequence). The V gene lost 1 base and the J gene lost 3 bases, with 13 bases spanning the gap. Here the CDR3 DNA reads TGCAGTGCTAGAGGGCCGTGGACCGACTACGAGCAGTACTTC. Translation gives CSARGPWTDYEQYF.

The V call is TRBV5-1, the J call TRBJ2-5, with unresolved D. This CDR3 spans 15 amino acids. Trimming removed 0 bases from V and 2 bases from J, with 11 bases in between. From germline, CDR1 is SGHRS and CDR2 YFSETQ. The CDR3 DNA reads TGCGCCAGCAGCTTGGCCCTATCGAGGCAAGAGACCCAGTACTTC. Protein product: CASSLALSRQETQYF. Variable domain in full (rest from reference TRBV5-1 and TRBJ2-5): KAGVTQTPRYLIKTRGQQVTLSCSPISGHRSVSWYQQTPGQGLQFLFEYFSETQRNKGNFPGRFSGRQFSNSRSEMNVSTLELGDSALYLCASSLALSRQETQYFGPGTRLLVL.

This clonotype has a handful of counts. The CDR3 sequence is CASSSDSLGAFF. CDR3 nucleotide sequence: TGCGCCAGCAGCTCGGACAGCCTGGGGGCTTTCTTT. The chain links TRBV5-1 to TRBJ1-1; D perhaps matches TRBD1 (6 bases). CDR3 length equals 12 residues. V lost 3 bases, J lost 11 bases, and 14 bases lay in between. Germline loops: CDR1 SGHRS, CDR2 YFSETQ.

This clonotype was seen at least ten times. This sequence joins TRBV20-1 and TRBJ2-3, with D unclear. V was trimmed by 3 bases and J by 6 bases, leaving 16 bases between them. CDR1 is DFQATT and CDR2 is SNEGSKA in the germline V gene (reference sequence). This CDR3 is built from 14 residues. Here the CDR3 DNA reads TGCAGTGCTAGCCTCGCAGTCCGGGTGGATACGCAGTATTTT. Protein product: CSASLAVRVDTQYF.

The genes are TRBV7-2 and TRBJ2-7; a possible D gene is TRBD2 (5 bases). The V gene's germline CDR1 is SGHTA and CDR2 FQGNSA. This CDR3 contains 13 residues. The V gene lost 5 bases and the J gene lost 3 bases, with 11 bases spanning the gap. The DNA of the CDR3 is TGTGCCAGCAGCCCCCCGAGCGGCTACGAGCAGTACTTC. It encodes CASSPPSGYEQYF.

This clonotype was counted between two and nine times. CDR3 sequence reads: CASSLPGNPVIGSQYF. As DNA, the CDR3 is TGTGCCAGCAGCCTACCCGGGAATCCGGTTATAGGGAGCCAGTACTTC. V and J are TRBV7-9 and TRBJ2-5; D might be TRBD2 (5 bases). The CDR3 runs 16 residues. Trimming left V 5 bases short and J 10 bases short, with 26 bases between. CDR1 and CDR2 from the germline V gene are SEHNR and FQNEAQ (reference sequence). Looking up the rest from reference TRBV7-9 and TRBJ2-5 gives the full variable domain: DTGVSQNPRHKITKRGQNVTFRCDPISEHNRLYWYRQTLGQGPEFLTYFQNEAQLEKSRLLSDRFSAERPKGSFSTLEIQRTEQGDSAMYLCASSLPGNPVIGSQYFGPGTRLLVL.

CDR3 in DNA: TGCAGTGCTAGCGGGGGAGGGGTCGCGGAAAACATTCAGTACTTC. Translation gives CSASGGGVAENIQYF. The V gene is TRBV20-1, the J gene TRBJ2-4, with TRBD2 identical over 7 bases. Trimming removed 3 bases from V and 5 bases from J; junction bases left unmatched: 10. This CDR3 comprises 15 residues. In germline, CDR1 is DFQATT, CDR2 SNEGSKA (reference sequence).

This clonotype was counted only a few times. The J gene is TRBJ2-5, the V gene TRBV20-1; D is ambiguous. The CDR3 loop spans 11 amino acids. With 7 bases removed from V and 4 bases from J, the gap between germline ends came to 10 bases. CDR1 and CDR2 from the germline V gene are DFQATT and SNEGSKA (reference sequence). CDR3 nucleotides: TGCAGTGACGTGGTTTTAGAGACCCAGTACTTC. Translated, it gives CSDVVLETQYF.

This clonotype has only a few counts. This CDR3 reads CSTGLAGGGAQETQYF. In DNA form, the CDR3 reads TGTTCGACGGGACTAGCGGGAGGTGGGGCCCAAGAGACCCAGTACTTC. The chain couples TRBV3-1 to TRBJ2-5; 15 positions agree with TRBD2. The CDR3 covers 16 residues. The germline gives CDR1 LGHDT, CDR2 YNNKEL (reference sequence).

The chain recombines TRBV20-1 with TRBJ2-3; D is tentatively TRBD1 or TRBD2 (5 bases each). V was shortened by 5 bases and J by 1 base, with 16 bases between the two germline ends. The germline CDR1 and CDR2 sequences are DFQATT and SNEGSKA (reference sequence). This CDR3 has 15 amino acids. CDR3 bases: TGCAGTGCTGACTCGGGACCAAAGGGCACAGATACGCAGTATTTT. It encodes CSADSGPKGTDTQYF.

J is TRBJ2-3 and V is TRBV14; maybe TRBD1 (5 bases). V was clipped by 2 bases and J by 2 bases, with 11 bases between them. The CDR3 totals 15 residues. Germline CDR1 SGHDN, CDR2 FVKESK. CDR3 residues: CASSQLGDFTDTQYF. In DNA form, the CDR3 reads TGTGCCAGCAGCCAACTAGGGGATTTCACAGATACGCAGTATTTT.

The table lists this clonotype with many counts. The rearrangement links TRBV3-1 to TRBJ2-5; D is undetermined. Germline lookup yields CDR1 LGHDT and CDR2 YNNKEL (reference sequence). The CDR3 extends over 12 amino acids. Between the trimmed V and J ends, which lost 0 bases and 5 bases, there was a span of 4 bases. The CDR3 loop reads CASSQDGETQYF. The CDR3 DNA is TGTGCCAGCAGCCAAGATGGGGAGACCCAGTACTTC.

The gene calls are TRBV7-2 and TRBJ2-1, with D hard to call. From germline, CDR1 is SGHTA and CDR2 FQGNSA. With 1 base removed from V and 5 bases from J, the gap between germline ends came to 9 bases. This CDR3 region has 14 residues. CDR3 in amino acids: CASSLVGLDNEQFF. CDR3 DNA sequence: TGTGCCAGCAGCTTAGTGGGCCTGGACAATGAGCAGTTCTTC.

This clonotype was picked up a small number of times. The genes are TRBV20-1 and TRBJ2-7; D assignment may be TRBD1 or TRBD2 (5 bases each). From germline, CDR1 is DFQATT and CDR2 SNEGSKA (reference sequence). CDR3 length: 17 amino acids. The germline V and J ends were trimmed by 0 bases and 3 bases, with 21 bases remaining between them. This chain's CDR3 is CSARDRLGELSHYEQYF. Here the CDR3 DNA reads TGCAGTGCTAGAGATCGTTTGGGGGAACTCTCCCACTACGAGCAGTACTTC.

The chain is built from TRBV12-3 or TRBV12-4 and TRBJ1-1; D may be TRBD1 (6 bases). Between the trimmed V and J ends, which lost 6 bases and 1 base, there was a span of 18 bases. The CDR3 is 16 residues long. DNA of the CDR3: TGTGCCAGCAGCCCCAGGGGTGGGGGATCGAACACTGAAGCTTTCTTT. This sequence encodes CASSPRGGGSNTEAFF.

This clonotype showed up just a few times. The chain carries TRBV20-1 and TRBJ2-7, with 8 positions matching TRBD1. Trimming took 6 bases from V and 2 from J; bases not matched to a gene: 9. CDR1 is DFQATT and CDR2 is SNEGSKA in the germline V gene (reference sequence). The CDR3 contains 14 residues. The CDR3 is CSALSDRAPYEQYF. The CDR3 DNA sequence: TGCAGTGCCCTATCGGACAGGGCCCCCTACGAGCAGTACTTC.

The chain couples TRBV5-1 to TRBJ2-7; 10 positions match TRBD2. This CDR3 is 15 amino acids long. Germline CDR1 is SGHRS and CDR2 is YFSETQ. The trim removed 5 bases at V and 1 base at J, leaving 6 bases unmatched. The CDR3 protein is CASSLKAGGSYEQYF. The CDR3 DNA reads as TGCGCCAGCAGTTTAAAAGCGGGAGGGTCCTACGAGCAGTACTTC.

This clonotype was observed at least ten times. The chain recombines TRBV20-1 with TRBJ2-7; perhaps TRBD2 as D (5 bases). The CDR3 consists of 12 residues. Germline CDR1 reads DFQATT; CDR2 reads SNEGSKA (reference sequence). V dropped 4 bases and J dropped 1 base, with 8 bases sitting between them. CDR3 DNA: TGCAGTGCTAATAGCGCGTCCTACGAGCAGTACTTC. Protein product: CSANSASYEQYF.